Given below is one T cell receptor beta chain in context. The antigen remains unidentified. These data are taken from a study of T cell responses to AZD1222 COVID-19 vaccine. The protocol was immunoSEQ multiplex PCR, while the TCRdb copy is restricted to in-frame clones and leaves out a portion. The sample holds under 200,000 clones, about 90% seen once. The V end was cut by 0 bases, the J end by 11 bases, with 13 bases between. The CDR3 consists of 13 residues. Study-level points and caveats: Baseline seropositivity characterized only a handful of AZD1222 recipients. White British donors predominated, females outnumbered males, and clonal diversity was possibly underestimated. Spike was spanned by vaccine-associated CD4 TCRs, which were dominant at 160-218 and 743-854.

Sequenced material: peripheral blood, taken 28 days after the second AZD1222 dose. The gene calls are TRBV12-3 or TRBV12-4 and TRBJ1-1; D gene ambiguous. The source is an adult who received the AZD1222 COVID-19 vaccine. CDR3 sequence (DNA): TGTGCCAGCAGTTTAGCGGCCGCCAAGAGGGCTTTCTTT. It is translated as CASSLAAAKRAFF.